Many counts were recorded for the clone carrying this TCR beta chain. What it recognizes is unknown. Researchers attached unique molecular identifiers to individual cDNA molecules. TCRdb used MiXCR to reprocess the 5' RACE reads, holding one entry per CDR3 protein. The sample has more than 75,000 distinct CDR3 sequences, about 12% seen once. J lost 4 bases, V lost 6 bases, and 6 bases had no gene match. CDR3 length equals 14 residues. This entry is derived from a study of early T cells in non-severe SARS-CoV-2 infection. Background on the study: Sequencing of unsorted whole blood was done on bulk RNA, leaving chains unpaired. Study-wide results and limits: VDJdb matching skewed toward anti-spike CD8 responses, missing private and CD4 specificities.

The J gene is TRBJ1-5, the V gene TRBV12-3 or TRBV12-4; 7 positions agree with TRBD1. The specimen was whole blood. The TCR comes from an adult who was a healthcare worker with PCR-confirmed SARS-CoV-2 infection or an uninfected control (not recorded which). The CDR3: CASSKGQSNQPQHF. CDR3 bases: TGTGCCAGCAGCAAGGGACAGTCGAATCAGCCCCAGCATTTT.